The 28 T cell receptor beta chains given below trace back to one sample, sequenced in a study of molecular identifiers for immune sequencing clone quantification (dated by TCRdb to the late 2010s). Preparation of the library involved PCR. Sequencer: Illumina HiSeq 4000. Using fastp at Q25 and MiXCR, TCRdb reprocessed the public reads and kept productive beta chains. Each entry merges the rows of one CDR3 protein and shows their most common DNA and genes. Counted in this sample were 460,000 or so distinct CDR3 sequences; around 21% of them appeared once. Clones ranked in the top ten supply 0.84% of the sample. The sequenced sample was naive CD8+ T cells from blood, with Jurkat cell RNA spiked in. Reading the label with the study, this specimen's cell subset or site is: FACS-sorted CD8+CD4-CCR7+CD45RA+ naive T cells. The origin of the receptors is a human donor in good health. Some libraries in this study had Jurkat cell RNA spiked in.

This sequence joins TRBV24-1 and TRBJ2-5; 16 positions agree with TRBD2. J gave up 5 bases and V 4 bases, and 3 bases lay outside the gene matches. CDR1 and CDR2 (germline): KGHDR, SFDVKD. The CDR3 length is 16 residues. CDR3 sequence (DNA): TGTGCCACCAGTGAAGGGACTAGCGGGAGGGGGGAGACCCAGTACTTC. It encodes CATSEGTSGRGETQYF.

This clonotype occurred many times. This rearrangement joins TRBV2 to TRBJ1-5; tentatively, D is TRBD1 (5 bases). CDR1 is SNHLY and CDR2 is FYNNEI in the germline V gene. The CDR3 totals 15 residues. V gave up 6 bases and J gave up 2 bases, with 14 bases separating them. CDR3 amino acids: CASREGSGGNQPQHF. The CDR3 nucleotides are TGTGCCAGCAGAGAGGGTTCGGGGGGCAATCAGCCCCAGCATTTT.

Comment on this clonotype: A single base separates this from a much larger clone, so it may be a read error. The chain combines TRBV5-6 with TRBJ2-1; D is possibly TRBD2 (6 bases). The V and J ends lost 4 bases and 13 bases respectively, with 24 bases between them. The CDR3 is 15 amino acids. CDR1 and CDR2 (germline): SGHDT, YYEEEE. CDR3 sequence (DNA): TGTGCCAGCAGCAACTCACTAGCCCCCCCGGAGACCCAGTTCTTC. Protein product: CASSNSLAPPETQFF. Looking up the rest from reference TRBV5-6 and TRBJ2-1 gives the full variable domain: DAGVTQSPTHLIKTRGQQVTLRCSPKSGHDTVSWYQQALGQGPQFIFQYYEEEERQRGNFPDRFSGHQFPNYSSELNVNALLLGDSALYLCASSNSLAPPETQFFGPGTRLTVL.

In this sample, this clonotype turned up a few times. The V gene is TRBV6-5, the J gene TRBJ1-2, with no clear D. CDR1 is MNHEY, CDR2 SVGAGI, per germline. This CDR3 is 11 amino acids long. The V end was cut by 4 bases, the J end by 8 bases, with 8 bases between. The CDR3 DNA reads as TGTGCCAGCAGTTCCGATAACGGCTACACCTTC. Translating it yields CASSSDNGYTF.

This clonotype has only a few counts. J is TRBJ2-7 and V is TRBV20-1; D not certain. Germline CDR1 and CDR2: DFQATT and SNEGSKA (reference sequence). V lost 7 bases and J lost 1, with 17 bases in between. The CDR3 loop spans 14 amino acids. The CDR3 region is CSVHRPGLSYEQYF. CDR3 bases: TGCAGTGTCCATCGACCCGGCTTGTCCTACGAGCAGTACTTC.

The genes are TRBV2 and TRBJ2-5, with 7 nucleotides matching TRBD1. The J segment lost 2 bases and the V segment lost 1 base, leaving 10 bases of the junction unmatched. The germline gives CDR1 SNHLY, CDR2 FYNNEI. The CDR3 totals 17 residues. The CDR3 spells CASSEVVTGPIQETQYF. Written as DNA, the CDR3 is TGTGCCAGCAGTGAAGTGGTGACAGGGCCGATACAAGAGACCCAGTACTTC.

CDR3 residues: CATSRVPEYTGELFF. The CDR3 region has the DNA TGTGCCACCAGCAGAGTTCCAGAGTACACCGGGGAGCTGTTTTTT. The chain employs TRBV15 and TRBJ2-2; no definite D call. The V and J ends lost 1 base and 3 bases respectively, with 9 bases between them. CDR3 length: 15 residues. The germline gives CDR1 LNHNV, CDR2 YYDKDF (reference sequence).

Details on this clonotype: This clone may be a read error of a much larger clone one base away. This sequence joins TRBV3-1 and TRBJ2-3; TRBD1 is a possible D gene (7 bases). CDR1 LGHDT and CDR2 YNNKEL come from the germline V gene (reference sequence). The length of the CDR3 is 17 residues. CDR3 sequence: CASCQLAGTERTDTQYF. The CDR3 coding sequence is TGTGCCAGCTGCCAACTAGCCGGGACAGAGCGCACAGATACGCAGTATTTT.

This clonotype was counted at least ten times. This rearrangement joins TRBV9 to TRBJ1-1; 7 bases fit TRBD1. CDR3 length: 14 amino acids. V was clipped by 4 bases and J by 2 bases; unmatched bases: 5. Germline V lookup: CDR1 SGDLS, CDR2 YYNGEE. The CDR3 region has the DNA TGTGCCAGCAGCCCCCGGACAGGAAACACTGAAGCTTTCTTT. Amino acids: CASSPRTGNTEAFF.

The table lists this clonotype with many counts. The rearrangement uses TRBV29-1 and TRBJ2-3; 12 positions agree with TRBD2. Germline V lookup: CDR1 SQVTM, CDR2 ANQGSEA. With 7 bases clipped from V and 7 bases from J, the junction kept 15 bases outside the gene matches. The length of the CDR3 is 16 residues. The CDR3 DNA reads TGCAGCGGGTGGACTAGCGGGATAGGCTCGTCAAATACGCAGTATTTT. Encoded protein: CSGWTSGIGSSNTQYF.

This clonotype was detected ten times or more. The chain combines TRBV12-3 or TRBV12-4 with TRBJ2-3, with TRBD2 identical over 10 bases. CDR3 length: 16 amino acids. With 3 bases clipped from V and 1 base from J, the junction kept 4 bases outside the gene matches. This CDR3 reads CASSFFLAGGTDTQYF. The CDR3 DNA follows: TGTGCCAGCAGTTTCTTTCTAGCGGGAGGCACAGATACGCAGTATTTT.

This clonotype was found many times. V gene TRBV30 combines with J gene TRBJ2-7; D is unclear. This CDR3 has 12 amino acids. V was shortened by 1 base and J by 2 bases, with 6 bases between the two germline ends. The V gene's germline CDR1 is GTSNPN and CDR2 SVGIG (reference sequence). DNA of the CDR3: TGTGCCTGGAGTGGGTACACCTACGAGCAGTACTTC. The encoded protein is CAWSGYTYEQYF.

This clonotype was observed at least ten times. The chain joins TRBV7-2 to TRBJ1-5; unclear D gene. Deletions cut 2 bases from V and 4 bases from J, with 6 bases between. This CDR3 has 13 residues. Germline V gene lookup returns CDR1 SGHTA and CDR2 FQGNSA. CDR3 in DNA: TGTGCCAGCAGCTTAACGCTAAATCAGCCCCAGCATTTT. Protein sequence: CASSLTLNQPQHF.

Remarks on this clonotype: A much larger clone lies one base from this, so it may be a read error. This chain uses TRBV6-5 with TRBJ2-7; 15 nucleotides match TRBD2. The CDR3 sequence is 15 residues long. The V gene's germline CDR1 is MNHEY and CDR2 SVGAGI. The trim removed 4 bases at V and 5 bases at J, leaving 3 bases unmatched. The CDR3 nucleotides are TGTGCCAGCAGTTCCGGGACTAGCGGGAGGAACGAGCAGTACTTC. The encoded protein is CASSSGTSGRNEQYF.

A word on this clonotype: A read error may account for a junction end that differs from germline. The V and J genes are TRBV18 and TRBJ2-7; 12 nucleotides align to TRBD1. Germline CDR1 and CDR2: KGHSH and LQKENI. CDR3 length: 14 residues. The CDR3 spells CASSPGQGAYGQYF. In DNA form, the CDR3 reads TGTGCCAGCTCACCGGGACAGGGGGCTTACGGGCAGTACTTC.

This clonotype was found many times. The chain carries TRBV19 and TRBJ2-3; no reliable D call. V was clipped by 3 bases and J by 0 bases, with 4 bases between them. Germline V gene sequence: CDR1 LNHDA, CDR2 SQIVND (reference sequence). The CDR3 spans 13 residues. The CDR3: CASSMGSTDTQYF. The CDR3 DNA reads TGTGCCAGTAGTATGGGGAGCACAGATACGCAGTATTTT.

The chain employs TRBV10-1 and TRBJ2-2; weak D call: TRBD2 (5 bases). Germline CDR1 is WNHNN and CDR2 is SYGVQD (reference sequence). The CDR3 has 16 amino acids. Trimming left V 3 bases short and J 2 bases short, with 13 bases between. CDR3 bases: TGCGCCAGCAGTGACGTACGGGGTCTAAACACCGGGGAGCTGTTTTTT. Its translation: CASSDVRGLNTGELFF.

A remark on this clonotype: Since a much larger clone is just one base distant, this may be a read error. The chain couples TRBV30 to TRBJ2-2; weak D call: TRBD2 (5 bases). CDR3 length: 13 residues. The V gene's germline CDR1 is GTSNPN and CDR2 SVGIG (reference sequence). The CDR3 is CAWSVVKPGEPFF. CDR3 in DNA: TGTGCCTGGAGTGTAGTGAAGCCCGGGGAGCCGTTTTTT.

The chain links TRBV6-5 to TRBJ2-1; 10 bases are shared with TRBD2. Germline CDR1 MNHEY, CDR2 SVGAGI. This CDR3 has 15 amino acids. V gave up 1 base and J gave up 8 bases; unmatched junction bases: 5. The CDR3 loop is CASSYWLAGEDEQFF. CDR3 DNA sequence: TGTGCCAGCAGTTACTGGCTAGCGGGAGAGGATGAGCAGTTCTTC.

This clonotype was seen at least ten times. The chain has TRBV4-3 and TRBJ2-7; 12 nucleotides agree with TRBD1. The CDR3 spans 16 residues. Germline trimming cut 3 bases from V and 0 bases from J; bases unmatched to any gene: 3. From germline, CDR1 is LGHNA and CDR2 YSLEER. The CDR3 loop is CASSHGTGGSSYEQYF. Written as DNA, the CDR3 is TGCGCCAGCAGCCACGGGACAGGGGGCAGCTCCTACGAGCAGTACTTC.

This clonotype has a count of ten or more. This chain joins TRBV7-2 and TRBJ2-7; possibly TRBD1 or TRBD2 for D (5 bases each). This CDR3 contains 15 residues. Germline assignment: CDR1 SGHTA and CDR2 FQGNSA. With 4 bases removed from V and 4 bases from J, the gap between germline ends came to 17 bases. Here the CDR3 reads CASSYRDASSYEQYF. CDR3 coding DNA: TGTGCCAGCAGCTACCGGGACGCCTCGTCTTACGAGCAGTACTTC. Full variable domain (missing parts from reference TRBV7-2 and TRBJ2-7): GAGVSQSPSNKVTEKGKDVELRCDPISGHTALYWYRQSLGQGLEFLIYFQGNSAPDKSGLPSDRFSAERTGGSVSTLTIQRTQQEDSAVYLCASSYRDASSYEQYFGPGTRLTVT.

The chain has TRBV9 and TRBJ1-2, with 8 bases matching TRBD1. With V trimmed by 4 bases and J by 7 bases, 6 bases remained unmatched. CDR3 length equals 13 residues. Germline CDR1 SGDLS, CDR2 YYNGEE. For the CDR3, the DNA is TGTGCCAGCAGCACAGGGGGGGACTCTGGCTACACCTTC. Encoded protein: CASSTGGDSGYTF.

As concerns this clonotype: Just one base apart from a much larger clone, this may be a read error. This chain uses TRBV4-1 with TRBJ1-1; unclear D gene. Germline assignment: CDR1 MGHRA and CDR2 YSYEKL. The CDR3 contains 13 residues. DNA for the CDR3: TGCGCCAGCCGCGCCCCCCTAAACACTGAAGCTTACTTT. Its protein product is CASRAPLNTEAYF.

In this sample, this clonotype turned up a few times. The rearrangement links TRBV12-3 or TRBV12-4 to TRBJ2-3, with D unclear. CDR3 length: 13 residues. V was clipped by 1 base and J by 6 bases, with 8 bases between them. CDR3 DNA sequence: TGTGCCAGCAGTTTAGATGTTAGCGATACGCAGTATTTT. Its protein product is CASSLDVSDTQYF.

This clonotype has a count of ten or more. V is TRBV11-2 and J is TRBJ2-4; 8 nucleotides line up with TRBD1. J was trimmed by 4 bases and V by 6 bases; bases with no gene match: 8. Germline CDR1 is SGHAT and CDR2 is FQNNGV. The CDR3 covers 15 residues. CDR3 nucleotides: TGTGCCAGCAGTCCAGGGGGACAGGAGAAAAACATTCAGTACTTC. Its protein product is CASSPGGQEKNIQYF.

The rearrangement uses TRBV24-1 and TRBJ2-1; 11 nucleotides agree with TRBD2. V gave up 1 base and J gave up 5 bases; unmatched junction bases: 3. The CDR3 is made up of 16 amino acids. Germline-derived CDR1 and CDR2 are KGHDR and SFDVKD. The CDR3 here is CATSDFETSGDNEQFF. DNA of the CDR3: TGTGCCACCAGTGATTTTGAGACTAGCGGGGACAATGAGCAGTTCTTC.

This clonotype was seen repeatedly, ten times or more. The chain carries TRBV5-4 and TRBJ1-1; TRBD1 aligns across 7 bases. The CDR3 has 13 residues. Germline CDR1 and CDR2: SGHNT and YYREEE (reference sequence). The trim removed 5 bases at V and 7 bases at J, leaving 8 bases unmatched. In DNA form, the CDR3 reads TGTGCCAGCAGGGACACGACAGGGATTGAAGCTTTCTTT. Translated: CASRDTTGIEAFF.

About this clonotype itself: Possible read error: a much larger clone is one base away. The genes are TRBV7-9 and TRBJ2-7; D may correspond to TRBD1 or TRBD2 (5 bases each). The CDR3 is 10 amino acids. V was trimmed by 5 bases and J by 9 bases, leaving 8 bases between them. In germline, CDR1 is SEHNR, CDR2 FQNEAQ (reference sequence). The CDR3 region is CASSPGGQYF. The CDR3, as DNA: TGTGCCAGCAGCCCTGGGGGGCAGTACTTC.